The 22 T cell receptor beta chains in this list originate from one sample, sequenced in a study of blood T cell repertoires in COVID-19. Generated by immunoSEQ multiplex PCR, the TCRdb table keeps only in-frame clones and is missing some. The table shows 130,000 or so clones, with roughly 90% occurring only once. The sequencing input was peripheral blood. All receptors derive from a human donor with COVID-19, enrolled during active disease. The donor label of this sample is uncertain.

V is TRBV24-1 and J is TRBJ1-3, with a tentative D call TRBD1 (5 bases). This CDR3 has 13 residues. Between the trimmed V and J ends, which lost 8 bases and 0 bases, there was a span of 7 bases. CDR1 and CDR2 from the germline V gene are KGHDR and SFDVKD. CDR3 DNA sequence: TGTGCCACCAAGGACAACTCTGGAAACACCATATATTTT. Translated, it gives CATKDNSGNTIYF.

This clone was recorded only once. V gene TRBV6-5 combines with J gene TRBJ1-2, with 12 nucleotides matching TRBD1. CDR3 length: 14 amino acids. The ends lost 6 bases at V and 8 bases at J; junction bases unmatched: 7. Germline loops: CDR1 MNHEY, CDR2 SVGAGI. CDR3: CASRGTGGAVGYTF. The CDR3 coding sequence is TGTGCCAGCAGGGGGACAGGGGGCGCGGTGGGCTACACCTTC.

This sequence joins TRBV30 and TRBJ1-6; D not certain. Germline V CDR1 and CDR2: GTSNPN, SVGIG (reference sequence). Trimming stripped 6 bases from V and 0 bases from J, with 9 bases between. This CDR3 spans 14 amino acids. This chain's CDR3 is CACPESSYNSPLHF. Written as DNA, the CDR3 is TGTGCCTGCCCTGAGAGCTCCTATAATTCACCCCTCCACTTT.

The chain combines TRBV9 with TRBJ1-1; possibly TRBD1 for D (5 bases). CDR3 length equals 16 residues. From germline, CDR1 is SGDLS and CDR2 YYNGEE. V was pared by 3 bases and J by 3 bases, with 18 bases between. CDR3 sequence reads: CASSAGTSLGDTEAFF. For the CDR3, the DNA is TGTGCCAGCAGCGCCGGGACTTCACTTGGGGACACTGAAGCTTTCTTT.

The rearrangement joins TRBV11-3 to TRBJ1-6, with D possibly being TRBD1 (5 bases). Deletions cut 1 base from V and 8 bases from J, with 12 bases between. The V gene's germline CDR1 is SGHNT and CDR2 YENEEA. CDR3 length equals 15 residues. CDR3 sequence reads: CASSLAGVRDSPLHF. The CDR3 DNA reads as TGTGCCAGCAGCTTAGCGGGGGTAAGGGATTCACCCCTCCACTTT.

CDR3 DNA: TGTGCCAGCAGCCTCAGCGGCATACACTATGGCTACACCTTC. Protein: CASSLSGIHYGYTF. The genes are TRBV13 and TRBJ1-2; no firm D call. Trimming shortened V by 5 bases and J by 3 bases, and 13 bases separated the two germline ends. The germline V gene has CDR1 PRHDT and CDR2 FYEKMQ (reference sequence). The CDR3 sequence is 14 residues long.

This clone was seen once. The V and J genes are TRBV6-5 and TRBJ2-1; D possibly corresponds to TRBD2 (5 bases). The V gene's germline CDR1 is MNHEY and CDR2 SVGAGI. The CDR3 spans 12 residues. V dropped 5 bases and J dropped 10 bases, with 12 bases sitting between them. The CDR3 region has the DNA TGTGCCAGCAGTCGTCGACCGGGGGAGCAGTTCTTC. Translation gives CASSRRPGEQFF.

Notes on this clone: Germline and junction disagree at one end, which may indicate a read error. The rearrangement uses TRBV5-4 and TRBJ1-6; 8 bases are shared with TRBD1. Germline V CDR1 and CDR2: SGHNT, YYREEE (reference sequence). CDR3 length: 15 residues. CDR3 residues: CAGSARTGFNSPLHF. In nucleotides, the CDR3 is TGTGCCGGCAGCGCTCGGACAGGGTTCAATTCACCCCTCCACTTT.

CDR3: CASSHARGRTNEKLFF. Here the CDR3 DNA reads TGTGCCAGCAGCCACGCTAGGGGGCGGACTAATGAAAAACTGTTTTTT. The chain combines TRBV6-2 or TRBV6-3 with TRBJ1-4, with 7 bases that match TRBD1. The CDR3 runs 16 residues. Per the germline V gene, CDR1 is MNHEY and CDR2 is SVGEGT. Trimming at V came to 6 bases and at J to 2 bases, leaving 9 bases not matched to a gene.

The chain links TRBV9 to TRBJ2-5; D might be TRBD1 (6 bases). This CDR3 region has 14 residues. Trimming cost V 3 bases and J 3 bases, with 12 bases left between them. CDR1 and CDR2 from the germline V gene are SGDLS and YYNGEE. Written as DNA, the CDR3 is TGTGCCAGCAGCGGGGGGCACAGGGAAGAGACCCAGTACTTC. Its protein is CASSGGHREETQYF.

This chain uses TRBV7-9 with TRBJ1-1, with D maybe TRBD1 (6 bases). Per the germline V gene, CDR1 is SEHNR and CDR2 is FQNEAQ (reference sequence). The CDR3 has 15 residues. The V gene lost 3 bases and the J gene lost 2 bases, with 13 bases spanning the gap. CDR3 sequence (DNA): TGTGCCAGCAGCTTGATTCGGGGGGCAAACACTGAAGCTTTCTTT. Protein sequence: CASSLIRGANTEAFF.

This chain joins TRBV5-5 and TRBJ1-2; D is possibly TRBD1 (6 bases). With 4 bases removed from V and 9 bases from J, the gap between germline ends came to 13 bases. The CDR3 is made up of 12 amino acids. Looked up from germline, CDR1 is SGHKS and CDR2 is YYEKEE (reference sequence). CDR3 residues: CASSEKGGSYTF. The CDR3 DNA sequence: TGTGCCAGCAGCGAGAAAGGGGGAAGCTACACCTTC.

The V and J genes are TRBV27 and TRBJ2-7, with TRBD1 matching 7 bases. Germline CDR1 MNHEY, CDR2 SMNVEV (reference sequence). The ends lost 6 bases at V and 2 bases at J; junction bases unmatched: 4. The CDR3 extends over 13 amino acids. As DNA, the CDR3 is TGTGCCAGCAGACAGACAGGGACCTACGAGCAGTACTTC. Amino acids: CASRQTGTYEQYF.

The chain employs TRBV18 and TRBJ1-3; 7 positions match TRBD1. Germline V gives CDR1 KGHSH, CDR2 LQKENI. V dropped 8 bases and J dropped 4; count of bases not matched to a gene: 2. This CDR3 comprises 12 residues. The CDR3 DNA sequence: TGTGCCAGCGGAGGGGGCGGAAACACCATATATTTT. Its protein is CASGGGGNTIYF.

CDR3 sequence: CASSPSWDRDGYGYTF. CDR3 in DNA: TGTGCCAGCTCACCCAGCTGGGACAGGGATGGCTATGGCTACACCTTC. The chain has TRBV18 and TRBJ1-2; 9 positions match TRBD1. Germline loops: CDR1 KGHSH, CDR2 LQKENI. This CDR3 contains 16 residues. The V and J ends lost 3 bases and 4 bases, in that order; junction bases with no gene match: 9.

This chain connects TRBV18 to TRBJ2-7; 7 bases are shared with TRBD1. The germline V gene has CDR1 KGHSH and CDR2 LQKENI. V gave up 4 bases and J gave up 2 bases; unmatched junction bases: 2. The length of the CDR3 is 13 residues. The CDR3 loop is CASSRDSTYEQYF. The CDR3 bases are TGTGCCAGCTCACGGGACAGCACCTACGAGCAGTACTTC.

This chain links TRBV12-5 with TRBJ1-1, with TRBD1 as a possible D gene (5 bases). V dropped 6 bases and J dropped 0 bases, with 14 bases sitting between them. Looked up from germline, CDR1 is LGHNT and CDR2 is FRNRAP. There are 15 residues in the CDR3. The CDR3 loop reads CASGRGQGVNTEAFF. The CDR3, as DNA: TGTGCTAGTGGCAGAGGTCAGGGTGTGAACACTGAAGCTTTCTTT.

V usage is TRBV5-1 and J usage is TRBJ1-1; TRBD1 is a possible D gene (5 bases). Deletions cut 3 bases from V and 3 bases from J, with 15 bases between. This CDR3 has 15 amino acids. Germline V gene lookup returns CDR1 SGHRS and CDR2 YFSETQ. The CDR3 here is CASSWSQGDHTEAFF. The CDR3 DNA reads TGCGCCAGCAGCTGGAGTCAGGGTGATCACACTGAAGCTTTCTTT. Supplemented by reference TRBV5-1 and TRBJ1-1, the full variable domain reads KAGVTQTPRYLIKTRGQQVTLSCSPISGHRSVSWYQQTPGQGLQFLFEYFSETQRNKGNFPGRFSGRQFSNSRSEMNVSTLELGDSALYLCASSWSQGDHTEAFFGQGTRLTVV.

The chain joins TRBV7-9 to TRBJ2-2, with TRBD1 matching 10 bases. The CDR3 spans 15 residues. V dropped 5 bases and J dropped 5; count of bases not matched to a gene: 5. Germline V gene data show CDR1 as SEHNR and CDR2 as FQNEAQ (reference sequence). For the CDR3, the DNA is TGTGCCAGCAGCCTGGACAGGGGGAGAACCGGGGAGCTGTTTTTT. It yields the protein CASSLDRGRTGELFF.

This clone was seen a single time. This sequence joins TRBV19 and TRBJ2-7; the D gene is possibly TRBD1 (5 bases). The germline V and J ends were trimmed by 3 bases and 1 base, with 10 bases remaining between them. This CDR3 spans 14 amino acids. CDR1 is LNHDA, CDR2 SQIVND, per germline (reference sequence). CDR3 residues: CASSIRVGSYEQYF. The CDR3 nucleotides read TGTGCCAGTAGTATCAGGGTGGGGTCCTACGAGCAGTACTTC. The full variable domain, rest sourced from reference TRBV19 and TRBJ2-7, is DGGITQSPKYLFRKEGQNVTLSCEQNLNHDAMYWYRQDPGQGLRLIYYSQIVNDFQKGDIAEGYSVSREKKESFPLTVTSAQKNPTAFYLCASSIRVGSYEQYFGPGTRLTVT.

The V and J genes are TRBV5-6 and TRBJ1-4, with a tentative D call TRBD1 (6 bases). With 1 base removed from V and 8 bases from J, the gap between germline ends came to 21 bases. This CDR3 has 17 residues. Germline CDR1 reads SGHDT; CDR2 reads YYEEEE. CDR3 DNA sequence: TGTGCCAGCAGCTTGCGGGACATAATCGGTCCGAACGAAAAACTGTTTTTT. Amino acid sequence: CASSLRDIIGPNEKLFF.

The chain has TRBV27 and TRBJ2-7; 9 bases line up with TRBD1. Trimming took 6 bases from V and 6 from J; bases not matched to a gene: 6. Germline assignment: CDR1 MNHEY and CDR2 SMNVEV (reference sequence). This CDR3 contains 13 residues. This CDR3 reads CASSHRGRREQYF. For the CDR3, the DNA is TGTGCCAGCAGCCACAGGGGGCGTCGCGAGCAGTACTTC.